The clone carrying this T cell receptor beta chain was observed a handful of times. Its antigen is unknown. The study ran its PCR with 60 Vbeta and 13 Jbeta primers. Using immunoSEQ multiplex PCR, the repertoire was profiled, and TCRdb retains in-frame clones only, with some absent. The table shows under 130,000 clones, with around two thirds occurring only once. This CDR3 region has 13 residues. Trimming took 8 bases from V and 8 from J; bases not matched to a gene: 11. CDR1 and CDR2 from the germline V gene are MNHNY and SVGAGI (reference sequence). These data are taken from a study of cytomegalovirus exposure and HLA in healthy donors. Points from the study as a whole: As a later analysis revealed, the rate of TCR association differed by HLA locus, with DRB1 most and HLA-C fewest. Some public TCRs appeared in many individuals, while most sequences were rare. The number of N-insertions in an Asian-associated ancestry cluster was reportedly below the roughly 700-donor mean in a later analysis.

The chain combines TRBV6-6 with TRBJ1-2; 7 nucleotides match TRBD1. Sequenced material: PBMCs. The receptor was isolated from a man aged 45-60 years in good health and CMV-seropositive. CDR3 coding DNA: TGTGCCAGCTGTATTGACAGGGTAGACGGCTACACCTTC. It translates to CASCIDRVDGYTF.